A single sample gave rise to the 29 T cell receptor beta chains below, sequenced in a study of tumor-infiltrating lymphocytes in primary liver carcinoma (dated 2017 in TCRdb). Without any cell sorting, total RNA and DNA were co-extracted from about 20-30 mg of bulk tissue using the AllPrep DNA/RNA mini kit. This sample was sequenced with an Illumina HiSeq 2500. A constant-region primer and ProtoScript II reverse transcriptase were used to reverse-transcribe TCRbeta-specific cDNA from roughly 0.55 ug total RNA. TCRbeta libraries were built with three nested multiplex PCR rounds, a slightly modified ARM-PCR procedure. Each of the first two PCR rounds ran for 10 cycles and used multiplex TRBV1-TRBV30 forward primers together with a Cbeta reverse primer. TCRdb handled the public reads itself, with Q25 trimming in fastp and clone calling in MiXCR, and kept productive beta chains. CDR3 protein sequences are deduplicated, and each keeps its most common genes and DNA. The sample table lists tens of thousands of distinct CDR3 sequences, 73% of them with a count of one. The ten largest make up about a fifth of the sample.

The sample taken for sequencing was liver tumor tissue from sampling region 2. This specimen's cell subset or site label, interpreted: tumor region T2, inferior pole. The receptor set was obtained from a middle-aged man with primary liver carcinoma and hepatitis B virus infection.

In the case of this clonotype: Compared with germline, one end of the junction differs, possibly owing to a read error. V and J are TRBV12-3 or TRBV12-4 and TRBJ2-1; D might be TRBD1 (5 bases). The CDR3 is 11 amino acids. This chain's CDR3 is CAGSRGNEQFF. In DNA, the CDR3 is TGTGCCGGCAGTAGGGGTAATGAGCAGTTCTTC.

Regarding this clonotype: Likely a read error: the CDR3 ends without its conserved phenylalanine or tryptophan. The limits of the CDR3 on the DNA are not certain, so only TCRdb's listed CDR3 is given. CDR3 residues: CASSLVDRDIEAFA. V and J are TRBV12-3 or TRBV12-4 and TRBJ1-1; the D call TRBD1 from the table was never checked on the DNA. The CDR3 length is 14 residues, termini included.

This clonotype came up once. A read error may account for a junction end that differs from germline. The V gene is TRBV7-9, the J gene TRBJ2-7, with D possibly TRBD2 on 6 matching bases. The CDR3 sequence is 14 residues long. Germline loops: CDR1 SEHNR, CDR2 FQNEAQ (reference sequence). Here the CDR3 reads CAISSSGTPSEHYF. Here the CDR3 DNA reads TGTGCCATCAGCTCCTCCGGGACTCCCTCCGAGCATTACTTC.

The chain has TRBV6-2 or TRBV6-3 and TRBJ2-5; D remains unclear. This CDR3 has 11 residues. Germline-derived CDR1 and CDR2 are MNHEY and SVGEGT. The CDR3 DNA follows: TGTACCGCCTGGGGCCAAGAGACCCAGTACTTC. Its translation: CTAWGQETQYF.

As for this clonotype: Its ends do not fully match the called genes, so a read error is possible. This chain links TRBV6-5 with TRBJ2-2, with D perhaps matching TRBD1 or TRBD2 (6 bases each). CDR1 is MNHEY and CDR2 is SVGAGI in the germline V gene. The CDR3 totals 17 residues. The CDR3 loop reads CVSSYPRGVGGAGELFF. The DNA of the CDR3 is TGTGTCAGCAGTTACCCGAGGGGGGTTGGTGGGGCCGGGGAGCTGTTTTTT.

The rearrangement joins TRBV30 to TRBJ2-6; D is possibly TRBD2 (5 bases). V dropped 4 bases and J dropped 0 bases, with 13 bases sitting between them. The length of the CDR3 is 16 residues. Germline V gene sequence: CDR1 GTSNPN, CDR2 SVGIG (reference sequence). CDR3 in amino acids: CAWKRKGSSGANVLTF. The CDR3 region has the DNA TGTGCCTGGAAGCGGAAGGGTAGCTCTGGGGCCAACGTCCTGACTTTC.

This chain joins TRBV10-2 and TRBJ1-1; TRBD1 might be the D (6 bases). Trimming left V 8 bases short and J 1 base short, with 14 bases between. CDR1 is WSHSY, CDR2 SAAADI, per germline. This CDR3 is 14 amino acids long. The CDR3 region is CASDPGAQNTEAFF. The CDR3 nucleotides are TGCGCCAGCGACCCAGGGGCCCAGAACACTGAAGCTTTCTTT.

The rearrangement links TRBV6-6 to TRBJ2-1; TRBD1 aligns across 12 bases. There are 13 residues in the CDR3. Trimming removed 5 bases from V and 10 bases from J; junction bases left unmatched: 3. Looked up from germline, CDR1 is MNHNY and CDR2 is SVGAGI (reference sequence). CDR3 residues: CASSVGTGGEQFF. The CDR3 bases are TGTGCCAGCAGTGTAGGGACAGGGGGCGAGCAGTTCTTC.

The chain is built from TRBV21-1 and TRBJ2-7. TRBV21-1 is designated a pseudogene. The CDR3 runs to 17 residues. In DNA form, the CDR3 reads TGTGTCAGCAGCGAAGCGCTGCAAGTTCACCTCTCCTACGAGCAGTACTTC. It specifies CVSSEALQVHLSYEQYF.

This clonotype has only a few counts. A much larger clone lies one base from this, so it may be a read error. The rearrangement uses TRBV5-1 and TRBJ2-1, with unresolved D. Germline V gives CDR1 SGHRS, CDR2 YFSETQ. This CDR3 contains 15 residues. CDR3 amino acids: CASSGQSPAYNGQFF. The CDR3 DNA sequence: TGCGCCAGCAGCGGTCAGTCCCCGGCCTACAATGGGCAGTTCTTC. Based on the CDR3 plus reference TRBV5-1 and TRBJ2-1, the full variable domain is KAGVTQTPRYLIKTRGQQVTLSCSPISGHRSVSWYQQTPGQGLQFLFEYFSETQRNKGNFPGRFSGRQFSNSRSEMNVSTLELGDSALYLCASSGQSPAYNGQFFGPGTRLTVL.

The gene calls are TRBV29-1 and TRBJ1-5; D is perhaps TRBD1 (5 bases). The CDR3 sequence is 13 residues long. Trimming took off 4 bases at V and 6 bases at J, with 13 bases between the two ends. Germline V lookup: CDR1 SQVTM, CDR2 ANQGSEA. CDR3 protein: CSVVGHTSQPQHF. The CDR3 region has the DNA TGCAGCGTTGTCGGACACACAAGTCAGCCCCAGCATTTT.

V usage is TRBV29-1 and J usage is TRBJ2-7; D not certain. Trimming took 7 bases from V and 12 from J, leaving 22 bases between them. The CDR3 covers 12 residues. The germline CDR1 and CDR2 sequences are SQVTM and ANQGSEA. The CDR3 bases are TGCAGCGCTGTGTCACCCACCTACGGGCGGTACTTC. Its protein is CSAVSPTYGRYF.

The V gene is TRBV7-2, the J gene TRBJ2-2, with D maybe TRBD2 (6 bases). V was clipped by 8 bases and J by 6 bases, with 16 bases between them. The CDR3 spans 14 residues. CDR1 is SGHTA, CDR2 FQGNSA, per germline. The CDR3 sequence: CASSRNSGSGELFF. The CDR3 DNA reads TGTGCCAGCTCCCGGAACAGCGGGTCCGGGGAGCTGTTTTTT.

With respect to this clonotype: One end of the junction varies from germline; a read error may be responsible. J is TRBJ1-1 and V is TRBV29-1; no reliable D call. Germline lookup yields CDR1 SQVTM and CDR2 ANQGSEA. The CDR3 consists of 11 residues. Here the CDR3 reads CSIPQETEVFF. The CDR3 nucleotides are TGCAGCATTCCCCAGGAAACTGAAGTTTTCTTT.

In its sample, this clonotype was seen a few times. A much more abundant neighbour one base away suggests this may be a read error. CDR3 sequence (DNA): TGTGCCTACAGTTTCCGTCGGTCGGATGAGCAGTTCTTC. Protein: CAYSFRRSDEQFF. The gene calls are TRBV12-3 or TRBV12-4 and TRBJ2-1; no firm D call. This CDR3 comprises 13 residues. V lost 11 bases and J lost 8, with 19 bases in between.

Concerning this clonotype itself: The junction departs from the called germline gene at one end, perhaps through a read error. The chain couples TRBV6-1 to TRBJ2-1; 9 nucleotides line up with TRBD1. Germline CDR1 MNHNS, CDR2 SASEGT. The CDR3 sequence is 14 residues long. CDR3 amino acids: CASSRTGAGNEQFF. The CDR3 DNA is TGTGCCAGCAGTAGGACAGGGGCTGGCAATGAGCAATTCTTC.

Many counts were recorded for this clonotype. The V gene is TRBV5-4, the J gene TRBJ2-3; TRBD1 agrees at 9 bases. Germline V lookup: CDR1 SGHNT, CDR2 YYREEE (reference sequence). The ends lost 4 bases at V and 6 bases at J; junction bases unmatched: 9. The CDR3 consists of 15 residues. Written as DNA, the CDR3 is TGTGCCAGCAGCAACCGGGACAGGGCTGGGGATACGCAGTATTTT. This codes for CASSNRDRAGDTQYF.

This rearrangement joins TRBV11-2 to TRBJ2-1; perhaps TRBD1 as D (6 bases). Looked up from germline, CDR1 is SGHAT and CDR2 is FQNNGV. CDR3 length: 11 residues. As DNA, the CDR3 is TGTGCTAGCTTCTTTGACAGGGAGCAGTTCTTC. Amino acid sequence: CASFFDREQFF. Using reference TRBV11-2 and TRBJ2-1 for the parts outside the CDR3, the full variable domain is EAGVAQSPRYKIIEKRQSVAFWCNPISGHATLYWYQQILGQGPKLLIQFQNNGVVDDSQLPKDRFSAERLKGVDSTLKIQPAKLEDSAVYLCASFFDREQFFGPGTRLTVL.

A note on this clonotype: One end of the junction is discordant with germline, which a read error may explain. The rearrangement uses TRBV29-1 and TRBJ2-1; possibly TRBD1 or TRBD2 for D (6 bases each). Per the germline V gene, CDR1 is SQVTM and CDR2 is ANQGSEA. The CDR3 has 13 amino acids. The CDR3 DNA follows: TGCAGTGTGCGAGTAGGGGGGTACAATGAGAAGTTCTTC. This gives the protein CSVRVGGYNEKFF.

About this clonotype itself: In this CDR3 the conserved last residue, phenylalanine or tryptophan, is missing, so a read error is likely. The V and J genes are TRBV11-2 and TRBJ2-6; weak D call: TRBD2 (6 bases). The CDR3 has 21 residues. Trimming shortened V by 7 bases and J by 0 bases, and 28 bases separated the two germline ends. In germline, CDR1 is SGHAT, CDR2 FQNNGV. CDR3 DNA sequence: TGTGCCAGCACCATGGGGGGAGATAGGGGCATTTCCCTCTCTGGGGCCAACGTCCTGACTTCC. It encodes CASTMGGDRGISLSGANVLTS.

This clonotype was seen only a few times. No conserved phenylalanine or tryptophan is present at the end of the CDR3, so a read error is the likely explanation. No DNA is shown, since the ends of the CDR3 on it are uncertain; the CDR3 is the one TCRdb lists. V usage is TRBV6-1 and J usage is TRBJ2-1; TRBD2, as called in the table, went unchecked against the DNA. Counting both end residues, the CDR3 totals 13 amino acids. The germline CDR1 and CDR2 sequences are MNHNS and SASEGT. CDR3 amino acids: CANRAGGGNEEFS.

This clonotype qualifies as medium-sized. The chain is built from TRBV14 and TRBJ2-3; D is undetermined. V was cut by 4 bases and J by 2 bases, with 7 bases left in between. This CDR3 comprises 13 residues. CDR1 is SGHDN, CDR2 FVKESK, per germline. The CDR3 nucleotides are TGTGCCAGCAGCCGAGGATACACAGATACGCAGTATTTT. Translating gives CASSRGYTDTQYF.

Note on this clonotype: At one end the junction does not follow the germline gene, possibly because of a read error. The rearrangement joins TRBV12-3 or TRBV12-4 to TRBJ2-3; D may be TRBD2 (5 bases). The CDR3 totals 13 residues. This CDR3 reads CASGPLWGDTRYF. The CDR3 DNA follows: TGTGCCAGTGGTCCACTTTGGGGAGATACGCGGTATTTT.

In regard to this clonotype: This could be a read error, since a much larger clone is one nucleotide away. This chain uses TRBV19 with TRBJ2-2; the match to TRBD1 covers 7 bases. Germline CDR1 and CDR2: LNHDA and SQIVND (reference sequence). V lost 10 bases and J lost 0; bases outside the gene matches: 5. This CDR3 has 14 amino acids. CDR3 sequence reads: CANMGQPNTGELFF. In nucleotides, the CDR3 is TGTGCCAATATGGGACAGCCGAACACCGGGGAGCTGTTTTTT. Together with reference TRBV19 and TRBJ2-2, the CDR3 gives the full variable domain: DGGITQSPKYLFRKEGQNVTLSCEQNLNHDAMYWYRQDPGQGLRLIYYSQIVNDFQKGDIAEGYSVSREKKESFPLTVTSAQKNPTAFYLCANMGQPNTGELFFGEGSRLTVL.

As for this clonotype: The CDR3 ends on some other residue instead of the conserved phenylalanine or tryptophan, so this is likely a read error. V gene TRBV5-6 combines with J gene TRBJ2-3; 7 bases line up with TRBD2. Germline CDR1 SGHDT, CDR2 YYEEEE. The V segment lost 7 bases and the J segment 5 bases; nucleotides outside the gene matches: 22. The CDR3 covers 18 residues. In nucleotides, the CDR3 is TGTGCCAGCGGCTCCTTGACTAGCCCGGGCAACTTTTTAGATACGCAGTATCTT. The encoded protein is CASGSLTSPGNFLDTQYL.

Concerning this clonotype: Likely a read error: the CDR3 ends without its conserved phenylalanine or tryptophan. The CDR3 protein is CASNRTGEGPGELFS. The CDR3 DNA sequence: TGTGCCAGCAACCGTACAGGGGAGGGTCCCGGGGAGCTGTTTTCT. The V and J genes are TRBV7-8 and TRBJ2-2; the D gene could be TRBD1 or TRBD2 (7 bases each). From germline, CDR1 is SGHVS and CDR2 FQNEAQ. CDR3 length: 15 residues. V was cut by 7 bases and J by 6 bases, with 18 bases left in between.

To note about this clonotype: Germline is not matched at one junction end, which may reflect a read error. Here the CDR3 DNA reads TGCGCCAGCAGCCCGGGGGGGACAGTGGACTATGGCTACACCTTC. Protein sequence: CASSPGGTVDYGYTF. The chain links TRBV5-4 to TRBJ1-2; TRBD1 matches 7 bases. CDR1 SGHNT and CDR2 YYREEE come from the germline V gene (reference sequence). The CDR3 contains 15 residues. The entire variable domain, with the rest obtained from reference TRBV5-4 and TRBJ1-2, is as follows: ETGVTQSPTHLIKTRGQQVTLRCSSQSGHNTVSWYQQALGQGPQFIFQYYREEENGRGNFPPRFSGLQFPNYSSELNVNALELDDSALYLCASSPGGTVDYGYTFGSGTRLTVV.

In the case of this clonotype: A read error may produce the germline difference seen at one junction end. V is TRBV30 and J is TRBJ2-6; D unclear. The CDR3 runs to 12 residues. Germline CDR1 and CDR2: GTSNPN and SVGIG (reference sequence). This CDR3 reads CVLLSRANVLTF. The CDR3 DNA reads TGTGTACTCCTCTCTAGGGCCAACGTCCTGACTTTC. The full variable domain, completed using reference TRBV30 and TRBJ2-6, is SQTIHQWPATLVQPVGSPLSLECTVEGTSNPNLYWYRQAAGRGLQLLFYSVGIGQISSEVPQNLSASRPQDRQFILSSKKLLLSDSGFYLCVLLSRANVLTFGAGSRLTVL.

A word on this clonotype: The junction and the germline gene differ at one end; a read error may be behind it. V gene TRBV29-1 combines with J gene TRBJ1-2, with D unclear. Germline CDR1 SQVTM, CDR2 ANQGSEA. This CDR3 has 10 residues. CDR3 residues: CRVDSDGYIF. The CDR3 bases are TGCAGAGTTGACTCCGATGGCTACATCTTC.